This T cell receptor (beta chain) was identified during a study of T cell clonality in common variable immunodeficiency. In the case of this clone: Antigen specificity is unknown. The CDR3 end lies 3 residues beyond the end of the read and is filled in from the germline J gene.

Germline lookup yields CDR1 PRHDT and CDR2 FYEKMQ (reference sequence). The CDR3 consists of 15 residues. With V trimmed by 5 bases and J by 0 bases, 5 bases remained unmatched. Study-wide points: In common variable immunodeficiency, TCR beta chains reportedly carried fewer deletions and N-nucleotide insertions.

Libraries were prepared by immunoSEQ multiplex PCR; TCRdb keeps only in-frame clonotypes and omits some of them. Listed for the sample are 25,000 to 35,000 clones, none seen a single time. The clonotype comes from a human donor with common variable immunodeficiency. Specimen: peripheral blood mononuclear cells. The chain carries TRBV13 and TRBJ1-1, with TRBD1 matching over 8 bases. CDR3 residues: CASSPGQGMNTEAFF. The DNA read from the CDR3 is TGTGCCAGCAGCCCTGGACAGGGAATGAACACTGAA. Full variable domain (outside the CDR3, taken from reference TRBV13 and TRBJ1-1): AAGVIQSPRHLIKEKRETATLKCYPIPRHDTVYWYQQGPGQDPQFLISFYEKMQSDKGSIPDRFSAQQFSDYHSELNMSSLELGDSALYFCASSPGQGMNTEAFFGQGTRLTVV.